A few counts support the clone carrying this TCR beta chain. The data derive from a study of control samples from healthy donors and cancer patients. TCRdb's table, derived via immunoSEQ multiplex PCR, lists solely in-frame clones and lacks some. This table has about 160,000 clones, approximately 94% appearing once. Germline V gives CDR1 LGHDT, CDR2 YNNKEL (reference sequence). This CDR3 comprises 14 residues. Trimming removed 1 base from V and 5 bases from J, with 9 bases in between. The rearrangement links TRBV3-1 (or the pseudogene TRBV3-2) to TRBJ2-1; the D is unclear. The sequence was obtained from a woman in her 40s in good health. The sequencing sample was made of blood. CDR3 in DNA: TGTGCCAGCAGCCAAGGCCGGCTGGACAATGAGCAGTTCTTC. It yields the protein CASSQGRLDNEQFF.